Listed below are T cell receptor beta chains from one sample, sequenced in a study of shared clonotypes between healthy human individuals. Data came from immunoSEQ multiplex PCR; TCRdb stores just in-frame clones and leaves some out. The sample has roughly 86,000 clones, 68% seen once. The sequencing input was memory CD8+ T cells sorted from blood. These receptors were obtained from a young man in good health. The CDR3 runs from the conserved cysteine through the conserved F or W.

j_call | v_call | cdr3_aa
TRBJ2-3 | TRBV6-5 | CATRTATTDTQYF
TRBJ2-7 | TRBV15 | CATSRDRPRGSYEQYF
TRBJ2-5 | TRBV10-2 | CASHGTTGQETQYF
TRBJ2-1 | TRBV6-5 | CASRGRGAADNEQFF
TRBJ2-7 | TRBV9 | CASSVGSTSGSSYEKYF
TRBJ2-5 | TRBV7-9 | CASSPLRPRVTQYF
TRBJ1-5 | TRBV5-1 | CASSRTGDSNQPQHF
TRBJ2-1 | TRBV7-6 | CASGRTSYNEQFF
TRBJ2-3 | TRBV28 | CASSLWTGPSGNTQYF
TRBJ2-3 | TRBV7-9 | CASSPPSTDTQYF
TRBJ2-5 | TRBV5-1 | CASSSGKLIRDRAGETQYF
TRBJ2-3 | TRBV7-8 | CASSGLAGGHTDTQYF
TRBJ1-2 | TRBV28 | CASSLTAGQRHGYTF
TRBJ2-1 | TRBV9 | CASSVQGNEGYEQFF
TRBJ1-4 | TRBV6-6 | CASRVQSNEKLFF
TRBJ2-1 | TRBV21-1 | CPWGLAGPRGSYNEQFF
TRBJ2-2 | TRBV11-2 | CASSTGTGNSGELFF
TRBJ2-3 | TRBV9 | CASSMGLAGGWLTDTQYF
TRBJ2-2 | TRBV6-4 | CASSEHYPGELFF
TRBJ2-1 | TRBV5-1 | CASSSRETRMAYNEQFF
TRBJ2-3 | TRBV4-1 | CASSHPDTPSRYF
TRBJ2-7 | TRBV2 | CASSEVQGSSYEQYF
TRBJ2-5 | TRBV25-1 | CASSEPSGETQYF
TRBJ1-2 | TRBV19 | CASKLLLGRHGYTF
TRBJ2-7 | TRBV5-4 | CASSWDGVTGYEQYF
TRBJ2-5 | TRBV7-2 | CASSLYQGAETQYF
TRBJ2-6 | TRBV27 | CASRWGGLGANVLTF
TRBJ2-6 | TRBV5-4 | CASSFPGQGASGANVLTF
TRBJ2-1 | TRBV19 | CASISEEAGREQFF
TRBJ2-1 | TRBV5-4 | CASSPSGLYNEQFF
TRBJ1-5 | TRBV28 | CASSPSQPQHF
TRBJ2-1 | TRBV28 | CASSRQGINEQFF
TRBJ2-7 | TRBV18 | CASSPLQANYEQYF
TRBJ2-2 | TRBV9 | CASSVAPPGELFF
TRBJ1-4 | TRBV7-8 | CASSLFPGLSWTSVSNEKLFF
TRBJ2-3 | TRBV18 | CASSPTATDTQYF
TRBJ2-1 | TRBV6-5 | CASSYSHRGSYNEQFF